This TCR beta chain is drawn from a study of blood T cell repertoires in COVID-19. Across the study: Sites in the United States, Italy and Spain provided acute and convalescent COVID-19 samples. PBMCs, B-cell-depleted T cells, or T cells provided the cDNA or gDNA that made up the material.

The CDR3 loop spans 16 amino acids. Trimming cost V 2 bases and J 8 bases; bases outside gene matches: 4. CDR1 and CDR2 (germline): MNHEY, SMNVEV (reference sequence). In the original processing: It was from reference gene primer amplification that nucleated cell counts were estimated. The protocol was immunoSEQ multiplex PCR, while the TCRdb copy is restricted to in-frame clones and leaves out a portion. That table supplies the V and J calls and clone size; D and trimming were determined from the DNA. The sample lists fewer than 90,000 clones, approximately 84% occurring once. V gene TRBV27 combines with J gene TRBJ1-6; 12 positions agree with TRBD1. The source material was peripheral blood. The clonotype was recovered from a man between 65 and 79 years old with acute or convalescent COVID-19. CDR3 sequence: CASSLGTGGTDSPLHF. CDR3 bases: TGTGCCAGCAGTTTAGGGACAGGGGGCACGGATTCACCCCTCCACTTT.